The clone carrying this T cell receptor beta chain showed up just a few times. The data are from a study of T-cell memory formation after mild COVID-19. TCRdb re-called the 5' RACE reads with MiXCR, one entry per CDR3 protein. The sample holds under 200,000 distinct CDR3 sequences, approximately 10% seen once. CDR1 and CDR2 (germline): SGHVS, FQNEAQ. CDR3 length equals 15 residues. The V end lost 3 bases, the J end lost 0 bases, and 9 bases lay between the germline ends. The chain joins TRBV7-8 to TRBJ2-1; D uncertain. This TCR was sampled from a man between 18 and 29 years old who had mild COVID-19 (a few samples of this study predate the infection). Cell type and time point are not known. Material: PBMCs or a T cell subset sorted from them (not recorded which). DNA of the CDR3: TGTGCCAGCAGCTTGGGTCAGGCCTCCTACAATGAGCAGTTCTTC. This translates into CASSLGQASYNEQFF.